The T cell receptor (beta chain) described here comes from a study of early T cells in non-severe SARS-CoV-2 infection. Across the whole study: Bulk RNA isolated from unsorted whole blood underwent sequencing; chains were not paired. Findings and limits, study-wide: There was a bias toward anti-spike CD8 responses in VDJdb matching, which missed private and CD4 specificities.

Individual cDNA molecules each received unique molecular identifiers attached to them. One entry per CDR3 protein results from TCRdb running MiXCR on the 5' RACE reads. The sample includes 85,000 to 95,000 distinct CDR3 sequences, over 15% of them seen just once. CDR1 and CDR2 from the germline V gene are MNHEY and SMNVEV (reference sequence). This CDR3 region has 13 residues. Trimming stripped 3 bases from V and 4 bases from J, with 9 bases between. This clonotype was seen a handful of times. Its antigen is currently unknown. J is TRBJ1-1 and V is TRBV27, with no clear D. This specimen was whole blood, taken at baseline. This TCR derives from an adult who was a healthcare worker with PCR-confirmed SARS-CoV-2 infection or an uninfected control (not recorded which). The CDR3 spells CASSLSRGTEAFF. The CDR3 coding sequence is TGTGCCAGCAGTTTGAGCAGAGGCACTGAAGCTTTCTTT.